This is a list of T cell receptor beta chains from one sample in a study of HIV-infected patients and healthy controls. TCRdb itself ran the 5' RACE reads through MiXCR, one entry per CDR3 protein. The sample holds roughly 9,300 distinct CDR3 sequences, 10% seen once. This specimen consisted of blood, obtained before antiretroviral therapy. These receptors all stem from an adult with HIV infection. Each CDR3 is given with its conserved first and last residue. A D gene is named only where the DNA matches it firmly. Part of the rows lack a size; the others show once, few, many or a class for expanded clones.

CDR3 | DNA | D | V | size | J
CASSQRGLSNEQFF | TGTGCCAGCAGCCAAAGGGGACTGTCCAATGAGCAGTTCTTC | - | TRBV3-1 | - | TRBJ2-1
CASSPLTGGYEQYF | TGTGCCAGCAGCCCTTTGACGGGGGGGTACGAGCAGTACTTC | TRBD2 | TRBV3-1 | many | TRBJ2-7
CASRVRGRTEAFF | TGTGCCAGCAGAGTCAGGGGTCGTACTGAAGCTTTCTTT | - | TRBV28 | many | TRBJ1-1
CASSYGTDTQYF | TGTGCCAGCAGTTATGGCACAGATACGCAGTATTTT | - | TRBV27 | many | TRBJ2-3
CASSYDPGQGAYEQYF | TGTGCCAGCAGTTACGATCCGGGACAGGGGGCTTACGAGCAGTACTTC | TRBD1 | TRBV6-2/TRBV6-3 | many | TRBJ2-7
CATSEAGAAVFDEQFF | TGTGCCACCAGTGAAGCGGGCGCCGCCGTGTTCGATGAGCAGTTCTTC | - | TRBV24-1 | many | TRBJ2-1
CASSQPVAGELFF | TGTGCCAGCAGCCAGCCCGTTGCCGGGGAGCTGTTTTTT | - | TRBV4-2 | few | TRBJ2-2
CASSERFSGANVLTF | TGTGCCAGCAGTGAGCGGTTCTCTGGGGCCAACGTCCTGACTTTC | - | TRBV6-1 | many | TRBJ2-6
CSARAGLAGGPPPDTQYF | TGCAGTGCTAGAGCCGGGCTAGCGGGGGGGCCCCCCCCAGATACGCAGTATTTT | TRBD2 | TRBV20-1 | many | TRBJ2-3
CSARDPRGNSPLHF | TGCAGTGCTAGAGATCCCAGGGGTAATTCACCCCTCCACTTT | - | TRBV20-1 | few | TRBJ1-6
CASSRQGDGSYNEQFF | TGTGCCAGCAGCCGACAGGGGGACGGGTCCTACAATGAGCAGTTCTTC | TRBD1 | TRBV28 | large | TRBJ2-1
CASRSWEGTEAFF | TGTGCCAGCCGATCCTGGGAGGGGACTGAAGCTTTCTTT | - | TRBV6-1 | - | TRBJ1-1
CASSIKGGSPPHF | TGTGCCAGCAGTATTAAGGGAGGCTCACCACCCCATTTT | - | TRBV12-3/TRBV12-4 | - | TRBJ1-5
CSARGQLGEQYF | TGCAGTGCTAGGGGACAGTTGGGCGAGCAGTACTTC | TRBD1 | TRBV20-1 | many | TRBJ2-7
CAFLPSGGQNNEQFF | TGTGCCTTCCTTCCTAGCGGGGGGCAAAACAATGAGCAGTTCTTC | TRBD2 | TRBV30 | medium-sized | TRBJ2-1
CASSYSGRLAFF | TGTGCCAGCAGTTATTCGGGCCGGCTTGCTTTCTTT | - | TRBV12-3/TRBV12-4 | few | TRBJ1-1
CASSQIVTTSRPRRARGGYTF | TGTGCCAGCAGCCAAATCGTTACTACCTCCCGCCCCCGACGAGCTAGGGGTGGCTACACCTTC | - | TRBV3-2 | many | TRBJ1-2
CASSLVPDSDLTGELFF | TGTGCCAGCAGCTTAGTACCGGACAGCGACCTCACCGGGGAGCTGTTTTTT | - | TRBV7-6 | many | TRBJ2-2
CASSLPSRETQYF | TGCGCCAGCAGCTTGCCCAGTCGGGAGACCCAGTACTTC | - | TRBV5-1 | many | TRBJ2-5
CASSPTGTSGFDEQFF | TGTGCCAGCAGTCCTACCGGGACTAGCGGGTTCGATGAGCAGTTCTTC | TRBD2 | TRBV12-3/TRBV12-4 | many | TRBJ2-1
CASSYSWDRVYGYTF | TGTGCCAGCAGTTACTCGTGGGACAGGGTCTATGGCTACACCTTC | TRBD1 | TRBV6-5 | many | TRBJ1-2
CASSERRAQETQYF | TGTGCCAGCAGTGAACGGCGGGCCCAAGAGACCCAGTACTTC | - | TRBV25-1 | - | TRBJ2-5